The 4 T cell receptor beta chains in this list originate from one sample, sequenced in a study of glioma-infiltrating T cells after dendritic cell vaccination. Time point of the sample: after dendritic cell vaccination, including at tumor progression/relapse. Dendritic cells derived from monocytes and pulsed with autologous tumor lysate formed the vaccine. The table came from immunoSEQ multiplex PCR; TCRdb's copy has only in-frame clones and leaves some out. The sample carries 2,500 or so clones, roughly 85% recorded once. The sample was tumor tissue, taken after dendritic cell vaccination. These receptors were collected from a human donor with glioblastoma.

The CDR3 reads CREYRDIRGLAGGPGGTDTQYF. The CDR3 DNA reads as TGCAGGGAGTATCGGGACATCCGAGGACTAGCGGGAGGACCAGGTGGCACAGATACGCAGTATTTT. This chain links TRBV29-1 with TRBJ2-3; 14 bases line up with TRBD2. CDR1 and CDR2 from the germline V gene are SQVTM and ANQGSEA. The CDR3 spans 22 residues.

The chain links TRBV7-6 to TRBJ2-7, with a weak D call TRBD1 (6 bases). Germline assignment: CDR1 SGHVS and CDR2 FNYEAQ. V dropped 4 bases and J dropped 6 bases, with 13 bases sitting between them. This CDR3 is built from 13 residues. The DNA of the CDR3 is TGTGCCAGCAGCTCCTCAGGGGCGTCCGAGCAGTACTTC. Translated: CASSSSGASEQYF.

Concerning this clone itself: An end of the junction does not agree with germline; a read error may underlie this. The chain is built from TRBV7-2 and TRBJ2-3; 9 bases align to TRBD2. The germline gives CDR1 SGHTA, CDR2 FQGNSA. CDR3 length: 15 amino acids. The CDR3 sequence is CASSVAGESTDTQYF. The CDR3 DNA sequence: TGTGCCAGCAGCGTAGCGGGAGAGAGCACAGATACGCAGTATTTT.

The CDR3 coding sequence is TGTGCCAGCAGTTCTTCTCCTGGCAATCAGCCCCAGCATTTT. It yields the protein CASSSSPGNQPQHF. The chain links TRBV6-4 to TRBJ1-5; D is unresolved. The V end was cut by 5 bases, the J end by 2 bases, with 10 bases between. In germline, CDR1 is MRHNA, CDR2 SNTAGT. This CDR3 spans 14 amino acids.